The rows below give T cell receptor beta chains drawn from one sample of a study of blood T cell repertoires in COVID-19. TCRdb's copy holds only in-frame clones and misses some; the assay was immunoSEQ multiplex PCR. Among about 290,000 clones, about 89% were seen once, and the ten largest hold 1.7%. Source material: PBMCs or T cells enriched from blood (not recorded which). These receptors were taken from a woman between 35 and 50 years old who had recovered from COVID-19. Each CDR3 is given with its conserved first and last residue. Fields, in order: V gene, J gene, D gene, clone size, CDR3 protein, CDR3 DNA. A D gene is named only where the DNA matches it firmly. Only part of the rows carry a size: once, few, many, or a class if the clone is expanded.

>TRBV18|TRBJ1-5|TRBD1|-
CASSRLSPGQGARPGQPQHF
TGTGCCAGCTCACGATTATCGCCGGGACAGGGGGCGCGGCCGGGACAGCCCCAGCATTTT
>TRBV6-5|TRBJ1-6|-|-
CASSYWQGNSPLHF
TGTGCCAGCAGTTACTGGCAGGGGAATTCACCCCTCCACTTT
>TRBV6-1|TRBJ1-5|TRBD1|many
CASSVVEGTGNQPQHF
TGTGCCAGCAGTGTGGTGGAGGGGACAGGCAATCAGCCCCAGCATTTT
>TRBV14|TRBJ2-3|-|few
CASSRTGLRSTDTQYF
TGTGCCAGCAGCCGTACAGGGTTACGTAGCACAGATACGCAGTATTTT
>TRBV4-1|TRBJ2-2|-|-
CASSPREVPNTGELFF
TGCGCCAGCAGCCCCCGAGAGGTACCGAACACCGGGGAGCTGTTTTTT
>TRBV25-1|TRBJ1-2|-|-
CASAPGGILYTNYGYTF
TGTGCCAGCGCCCCGGGAGGGATCCTATACACTAACTATGGCTACACCTTC
>TRBV4-2|TRBJ1-2|-|-
CASSPTGFTTNYGYTF
TGTGCCAGCAGCCCGACGGGATTCACTACTAACTATGGCTACACCTTC
>TRBV13|TRBJ2-1|TRBD2|-
CASSYSGRLYNEQFF
TGTGCCAGCAGCTATAGCGGGAGACTCTACAATGAGCAGTTCTTC
>TRBV7-8|TRBJ1-1|TRBD1|-
CASSAYNRGAFF
TGTGCCAGCAGCGCTTATAACAGGGGAGCTTTCTTT
>TRBV5-4|TRBJ2-5|TRBD1|-
CASSLGRGRGETQYF
TGTGCCAGCAGCTTAGGCAGGGGGCGCGGGGAGACCCAGTACTTC
>TRBV5-1|TRBJ1-5|-|-
CASSLAGGSTEYRASNQPQHF
TGCGCCAGCAGCCTGGCGGGGGGATCCACAGAGTACCGCGCCAGCAATCAGCCCCAGCATTTT
>TRBV27|TRBJ2-1|TRBD2|-
CASSPQPRTSGNNEQFF
TGTGCCAGCAGCCCTCAACCCAGGACTAGCGGTAACAATGAGCAGTTCTTC
>TRBV27|TRBJ2-7|-|once
CASSLAGYEQYF
TGTGCCAGCAGTTTAGCCGGCTACGAGCAGTACTTC
>TRBV19|TRBJ1-3|-|-
CASSNNGAGNTIYF
TGTGCCAGTAGTAATAACGGTGCGGGGAACACCATATATTTT
>TRBV29-1|TRBJ2-5|-|once
CSVLQETQYF
TGCAGCGTCCTCCAGGAGACCCAGTACTTC
>TRBV5-6|TRBJ2-7|TRBD2|-
CASSFGGTRSYEQYF
TGTGCCAGCAGCTTCGGGGGGACCCGCTCCTACGAGCAGTACTTC
>TRBV6-5|TRBJ1-1|TRBD1|-
CASSYDRAMNTEAFF
TGTGCCAGCAGTTACGACAGGGCAATGAACACTGAAGCTTTCTTT
>TRBV5-1|TRBJ1-1|-|-
CASSSLPAGTGMNTEAFF
TGCGCCAGCAGCTCTCTGCCCGCCGGAACAGGGATGAACACTGAAGCTTTCTTT
>TRBV27|TRBJ1-2|TRBD1|-
CASSPQGAAGYGYTF
TGTGCCAGCAGTCCACAGGGGGCTGCGGGCTATGGCTACACCTTC
>TRBV9|TRBJ1-2|-|once
CASSGTVTNYGYTF
TGTGCCAGCAGCGGGACAGTGACTAACTATGGCTACACCTTC
>TRBV5-1|TRBJ1-2|-|few
CASSPGWGSDYGYTF
TGCGCCAGCAGCCCGGGGTGGGGATCAGACTATGGCTACACCTTC
>TRBV6-6|TRBJ1-2|-|-
CASSYGGSRGSGGYTF
TGTGCCAGCAGTTACGGTGGAAGCAGGGGATCAGGGGGCTACACCTTC
>TRBV7-6|TRBJ2-7|-|-
CASSSGSLGTYEQYF
TGTGCCAGCAGCTCCGGGTCGCTAGGCACCTACGAGCAGTACTTC
>TRBV15|TRBJ2-7|-|-
CATSRPPPGIANEQYF
TGTGCCACCAGCAGACCCCCCCCAGGTATCGCCAACGAGCAGTACTTC
>TRBV6-5|TRBJ1-4|TRBD1|-
CASSSDRGRAGEKLFF
TGTGCCAGCAGTTCCGACAGGGGCAGGGCAGGTGAAAAACTGTTTTTT
>TRBV7-9|TRBJ2-5|-|-
CASNLRPGQETQYF
TGTGCCAGCAACTTACGGCCAGGTCAAGAGACCCAGTACTTC
>TRBV19|TRBJ1-2|TRBD1|few
CASSSPQGQGAWGYTF
TGTGCCAGTAGTTCGCCCCAAGGACAGGGGGCATGGGGCTACACCTTC
>TRBV18|TRBJ1-4|TRBD1|-
CASSGQGGEKLFF
TGTGCCAGCTCCGGACAGGGAGGAGAAAAACTGTTTTTT
>TRBV7-9|TRBJ2-6|-|-
CASSLTAGSGANVLTF
TGTGCCAGCAGCTTAACGGCAGGGTCTGGGGCCAACGTCCTGACTTTC
>TRBV5-1|TRBJ2-1|-|-
CASSLTTYNEQFF
TGCGCCAGCAGCTTGACAACCTACAATGAGCAGTTCTTC
>TRBV5-4|TRBJ2-3|-|-
CASSLEQTTDTQYF
TGTGCCAGCAGCTTGGAACAGACCACAGATACGCAGTATTTT
>TRBV18|TRBJ2-2|-|-
CASSPLVAGELFF
TGTGCCAGCTCACCGCTAGTTGCCGGGGAGCTGTTTTTT
>TRBV13|TRBJ1-5|-|-
CATVGTGKGQPQHF
TGTGCCACTGTCGGAACAGGGAAGGGTCAGCCCCAGCATTTT
>TRBV2|TRBJ1-5|TRBD1|-
CASRGGQGNRQPQHF
TGTGCCAGCAGAGGGGGACAGGGAAATAGGCAGCCCCAGCATTTT
>TRBV7-9|TRBJ1-1|-|-
CASSVTGLEAFF
TGTGCCAGCAGTGTGACAGGCCTTGAAGCTTTCTTT
>TRBV7-9|TRBJ1-2|-|-
CASSLGGFKTRDYTF
TGTGCCAGCAGCCTAGGAGGGTTTAAGACCCGAGACTACACCTTC
>TRBV7-9|TRBJ2-1|TRBD1|-
CASSLGTGGNEQFF
TGTGCCAGCAGCTTAGGGACAGGGGGGAATGAGCAGTTCTTC